This note documents a single T cell receptor (beta chain) sequence. Its antigen is not identified. The record originates from a study of cytomegalovirus exposure and HLA in healthy donors. Study findings and constraints: In a later analysis, at a false discovery rate of 0.05, 15,000 to 20,000 TCR beta sequences were associated with HLA alleles. Confirmation was obtained in vitro that three CMV-associated chains are specific for CMV antigens. DRB1 had the most TCR associations and HLA-C the fewest, a later analysis found, with rates varying by HLA locus. Cytomegalovirus status was reportedly diagnosed by the classifier with high specificity and sensitivity.

PCR amplification relied on 60 Vbeta primers (plus 13 Jbeta primers). The table came from immunoSEQ multiplex PCR; TCRdb's copy has only in-frame clones and leaves some out. The sample includes roughly 180,000 clones, under 80% of them seen just once. CDR1 and CDR2 (germline): KGHSH, LQKENI. Trimming cost V 2 bases and J 7 bases; bases outside gene matches: 5. The CDR3 is made up of 15 amino acids. Sequencing was done on a sample of PBMCs. This chain uses TRBV18 with TRBJ1-4; TRBD1 matches 9 bases. The TCR was taken from a woman younger than 45 in good health and CMV-seropositive. Here the CDR3 DNA reads TGTGCCAGCTCACCAGAGGGGGACAGGGCTGAAAAACTGTTTTTT. Encoded protein: CASSPEGDRAEKLFF.